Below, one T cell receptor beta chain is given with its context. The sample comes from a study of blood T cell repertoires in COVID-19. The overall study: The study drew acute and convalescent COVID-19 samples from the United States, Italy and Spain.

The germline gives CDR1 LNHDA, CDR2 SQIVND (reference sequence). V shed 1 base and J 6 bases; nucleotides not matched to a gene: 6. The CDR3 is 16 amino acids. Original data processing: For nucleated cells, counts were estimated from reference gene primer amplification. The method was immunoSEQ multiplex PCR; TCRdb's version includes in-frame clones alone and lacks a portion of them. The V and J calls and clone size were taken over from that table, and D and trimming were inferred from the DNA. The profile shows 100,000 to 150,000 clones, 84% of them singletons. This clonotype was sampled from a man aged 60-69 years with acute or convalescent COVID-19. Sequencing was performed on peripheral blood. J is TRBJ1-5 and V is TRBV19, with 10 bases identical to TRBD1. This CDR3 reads CASSIGGTGDGQPQHF. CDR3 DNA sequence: TGTGCCAGTAGTATAGGCGGGACAGGGGATGGTCAGCCCCAGCATTTT.